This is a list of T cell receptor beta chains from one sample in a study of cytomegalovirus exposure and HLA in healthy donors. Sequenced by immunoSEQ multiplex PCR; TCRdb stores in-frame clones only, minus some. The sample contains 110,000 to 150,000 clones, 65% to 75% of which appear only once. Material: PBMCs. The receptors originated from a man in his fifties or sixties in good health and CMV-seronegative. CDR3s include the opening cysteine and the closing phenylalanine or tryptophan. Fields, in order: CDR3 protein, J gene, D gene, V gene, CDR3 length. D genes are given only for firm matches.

CDR3: CASSSPVGGQVATNEKLFF; J: TRBJ1-4; D: TRBD1; V: TRBV2; length: 19
CDR3: CASSRGQGYEQYF; J: TRBJ2-7; D: TRBD1; V: TRBV6-5; length: 13
CDR3: CASRQGQGFATNEKLFF; J: TRBJ1-4; D: TRBD1; V: TRBV4-1; length: 17
CDR3: CAISDGQFSSDEQFF; J: TRBJ2-1; D: .; V: TRBV10-3; length: 15
CDR3: CASSQGSPSGYTF; J: TRBJ1-2; D: .; V: TRBV6-6; length: 13
CDR3: CASSLNQEKLFF; J: TRBJ1-4; D: .; V: TRBV7-9; length: 12
CDR3: CASSRIGQGFNSPLHF; J: TRBJ1-6; D: TRBD1; V: TRBV27; length: 16
CDR3: CASSFRGMNTEAFF; J: TRBJ1-1; D: .; V: TRBV5-8; length: 14
CDR3: CASSYSSLYNEQFF; J: TRBJ2-1; D: .; V: TRBV6-5; length: 14
CDR3: CASSESGGSNQPQHF; J: TRBJ1-5; D: TRBD1; V: TRBV10-2; length: 15
CDR3: CASSSRGSREQYF; J: TRBJ2-7; D: .; V: TRBV28; length: 13
CDR3: CASSLLAGTGGETQYF; J: TRBJ2-5; D: TRBD1; V: TRBV5-6; length: 16
CDR3: CASSKGAGNQPQHF; J: TRBJ1-5; D: .; V: TRBV19; length: 14
CDR3: CASSGGSRGRDNEQFF; J: TRBJ2-1; D: .; V: TRBV25-1; length: 16
CDR3: CASSPGTGIVESPLHF; J: TRBJ1-6; D: TRBD1; V: TRBV27; length: 16
CDR3: CASSLEGQLYGYTF; J: TRBJ1-2; D: TRBD1; V: TRBV7-9; length: 14
CDR3: CASSSNPRLAGSFTYEQYF; J: TRBJ2-7; D: TRBD2; V: TRBV7-2; length: 19
CDR3: CASSLKNRDEKLFF; J: TRBJ1-4; D: .; V: TRBV5-1; length: 14
CDR3: CASSLGTGGVYEQYF; J: TRBJ2-7; D: TRBD1; V: TRBV5-4; length: 15
CDR3: CASSAGLAESYEQYF; J: TRBJ2-7; D: TRBD2; V: TRBV5-4; length: 15
CDR3: CASSTGQVYQPQHF; J: TRBJ1-5; D: .; V: TRBV19; length: 14
CDR3: CASSESGRSPLHNEQFF; J: TRBJ2-1; D: .; V: TRBV10-2; length: 17